The sequence of this T cell receptor (beta chain) was determined in a study of CXCR3-negative and CXCR3-positive naive CD8 T cells. Study-wide points: TRBV-TRBJ usage was alike in naive CXCR3-negative and CXCR3-positive cells but differed in memory cells.

CDR3 length: 13 residues. Germline CDR1 reads LGHNT; CDR2 reads FRNRAP. A note on this clonotype: Its antigen is unidentified.

The TRB libraries of cDNA were built by UMI-labeled 5' RACE. TCRdb reprocessed the 5' RACE reads and stores each CDR3 protein as one record, lacking DNA. Across tens of thousands of distinct CDR3 sequences, the top ten clones capture roughly 1.5% of the sample. Sequencing was carried out using naive CXCR3- CD8+ T cells from blood. Noted subset: CD45RO-CCR7+CD27+CD95- naive CD8+ T cells lacking CXCR3 (TNR3-). This sequence joins TRBV12-5 and TRBJ1-5. The source of this sequence is a human donor in good health. Some clones in this sample may be carry-over from other donors' samples. CDR3 sequence: CASGFWDNQPQHF.